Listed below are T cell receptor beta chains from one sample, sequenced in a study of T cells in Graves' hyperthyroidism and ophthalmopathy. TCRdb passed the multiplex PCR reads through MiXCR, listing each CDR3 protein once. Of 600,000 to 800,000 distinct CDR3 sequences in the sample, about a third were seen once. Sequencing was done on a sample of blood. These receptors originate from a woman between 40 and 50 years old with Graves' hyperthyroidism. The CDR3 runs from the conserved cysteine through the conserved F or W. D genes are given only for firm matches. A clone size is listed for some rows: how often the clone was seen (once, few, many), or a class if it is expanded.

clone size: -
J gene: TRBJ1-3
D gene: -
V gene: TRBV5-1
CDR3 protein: CASSGTSGVSTIYF
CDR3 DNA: TGCGCCAGCAGCGGGACTAGCGGGGTTTCGACCATATATTTT

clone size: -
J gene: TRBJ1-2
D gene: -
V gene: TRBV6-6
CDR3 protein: CASSYLGRDGYTF
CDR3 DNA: TGTGCCAGCAGTTACCTTGGACGGGATGGCTACACCTTC

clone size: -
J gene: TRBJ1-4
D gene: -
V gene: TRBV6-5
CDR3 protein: CASSGRESATNEKLFF
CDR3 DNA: TGTGCCAGCAGTGGACGGGAGAGTGCAACTAATGAAAAACTGTTTTTT

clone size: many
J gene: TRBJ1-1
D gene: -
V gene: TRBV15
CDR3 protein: CATRGAGSNTEAFF
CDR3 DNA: TGTGCCACCCGGGGGGCGGGATCGAACACTGAAGCTTTCTTT

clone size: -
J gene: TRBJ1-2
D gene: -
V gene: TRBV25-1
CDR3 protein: CASSDLDSNYGYTF
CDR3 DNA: TGTGCCAGCAGTGATCTTGACAGTAACTATGGCTACACCTTC

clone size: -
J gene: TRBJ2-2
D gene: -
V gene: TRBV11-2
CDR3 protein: CASSLAIRVHSGELFF
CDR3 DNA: TGTGCCAGCAGCTTAGCGATAAGGGTACATAGCGGGGAGCTGTTTTTT

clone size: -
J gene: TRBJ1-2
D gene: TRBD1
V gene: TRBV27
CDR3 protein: CASSIETGSGGYGYTF
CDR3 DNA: TGTGCCAGCAGTATCGAGACAGGGTCGGGTGGCTATGGCTACACCTTC

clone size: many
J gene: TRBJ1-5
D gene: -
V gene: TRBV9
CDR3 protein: CASSGGSNQPQHF
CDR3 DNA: TGTGCCAGCAGCGGGGGAAGCAATCAGCCCCAGCATTTT

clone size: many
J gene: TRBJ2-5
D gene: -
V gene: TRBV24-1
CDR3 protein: CATSDPGTLQETQYF
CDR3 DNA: TGTGCCACCAGTGATCCCGGGACGTTGCAAGAGACCCAGTACTTC

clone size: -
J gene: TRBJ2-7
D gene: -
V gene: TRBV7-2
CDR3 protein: CASSREQPYEQYF
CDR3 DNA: TGTGCCAGCAGTCGGGAACAGCCCTACGAGCAGTACTTC

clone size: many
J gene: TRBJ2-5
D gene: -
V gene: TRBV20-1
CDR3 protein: CSAKGGLEFKTQYF
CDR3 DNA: TGCAGTGCTAAAGGGGGGTTGGAGTTTAAGACCCAGTACTTC

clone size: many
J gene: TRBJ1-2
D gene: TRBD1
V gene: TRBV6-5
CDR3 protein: CANRQTGSGYGYTF
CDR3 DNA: TGTGCCAATAGACAGACAGGGTCGGGGTATGGCTACACCTTC

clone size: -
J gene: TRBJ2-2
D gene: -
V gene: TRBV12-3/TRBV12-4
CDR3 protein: CASSSTASGTGELFF
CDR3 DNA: TGTGCCAGCAGCTCGACAGCGTCGGGCACCGGGGAGCTGTTTTTT